This T cell receptor beta chain stems from a study of blood T cell repertoires in COVID-19 (dated by TCRdb to the early 2020s). In the study overall: Collaborator samples came from the United States, Italy and Spain and covered acute and convalescent phases of COVID-19. The material from the prospective study consisted of cDNA or gDNA derived from T cells, B-cell-depleted T cells, or PBMCs. The dataset comprised deeply sampled blood TCRbeta repertoires from subjects exposed to, actively infected with, or recovered from COVID-19. A freely available public database, intended as a resource for researchers studying the immune response to SARS-CoV-2, is where the repertoires were released. The samples were drawn from two sources: the first 160 participants of the ongoing ImmuneRACE study, and approximately 1,300 subjects contributed by 6 global collaborators. Nearly every sample came with metadata listing a de-identified subject ID, COVID-19 status, age in years and sex. HLA class I and class II types, where available, came from metadata supplied by the sample provider rather than from assay-based typing.

The immunoSEQ Assay, a bias-controlled multiplex PCR, was used to amplify TCRbeta CDR3 regions from genomic DNA. Concerning the study's data processing: Within the assay, amplification of reference gene primers was used to estimate how many nucleated cells each sample contained. Sequence reads were collapsed and filtered to measure the absolute abundance of every unique TCRbeta CDR3 rearrangement. For each sample, productive Simpson clonality was calculated as the square root of Simpson's diversity index over productive rearrangements. Sourced from immuneACCESS, this table was stored by TCRdb with only in-frame sequences that have V and J called. A share of the clones is absent; for the studies checked, an unresolved V gene accounts for under half, and the remainder has no known explanation. V and J calls plus clone size are reproduced from that table; the DNA served to infer D and trimming. Within this sample are 250,000 to 300,000 clones, with around 89% of them counted one time only. The top ten clones comprise 5.5% to 7% of the sample.

For this clone: Its antigen specificity is not known. Within one base of it there is no much larger clone, and no base qualities were kept.

Study-wide conclusions, independent of this receptor: The amount of clinical and demographic metadata varied by source and participant and was provided uncurated.

A second Seattle source provided samples from volunteer blood donors who had recovered from COVID-19. Collaborating institutions collected whole blood in K2EDTA tubes following their own protocols. For TCRbeta analysis, collaborator samples were shipped as frozen whole blood, as isolated PBMCs, or as DNA extracted from either sample type. Including the terminal cysteine and phenylalanine, the CDR3 comprises 16 residues. Only the CDR3 part of the read is kept: 48 bases, read in frame from the first base. CDR1 and CDR2 are drawn from the germline V gene (reference sequence): LGHDT, YNNKEL. V has 0 bases trimmed and J has 8 bases trimmed; junction bases matching no gene number 11.

The sequenced material came from peripheral blood. This sequence uses TRBV3-1 (or the pseudogene TRBV3-2) and TRBJ1-2; 8 junctional bases match TRBD1. The TCR comes from a young woman who had recovered from COVID-19. The CDR3 reads CASSQDYRTGIRGYTF. The nucleotide sequence is given as TGTGCCAGCAGCCAAGATTACAGGACAGGGATTAGAGGCTACACCTTC.